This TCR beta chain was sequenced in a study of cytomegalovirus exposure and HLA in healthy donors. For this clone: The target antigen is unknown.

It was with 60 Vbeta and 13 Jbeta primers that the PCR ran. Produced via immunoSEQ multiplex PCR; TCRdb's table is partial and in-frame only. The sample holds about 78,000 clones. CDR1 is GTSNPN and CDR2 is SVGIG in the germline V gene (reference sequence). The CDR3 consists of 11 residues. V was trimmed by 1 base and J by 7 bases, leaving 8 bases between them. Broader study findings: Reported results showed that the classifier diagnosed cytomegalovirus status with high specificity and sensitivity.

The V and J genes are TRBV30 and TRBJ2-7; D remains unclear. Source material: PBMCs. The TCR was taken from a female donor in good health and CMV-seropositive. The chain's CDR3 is CAWSAKLEQYF. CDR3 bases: TGTGCCTGGAGTGCCAAGCTGGAGCAGTACTTC.